One and the same sample provided the 13 T cell receptor beta chains below, sequenced in a study of blood T cell repertoires in COVID-19. Method: immunoSEQ multiplex PCR; TCRdb's copy keeps in-frame clones and lacks some. Of 150,000 to 200,000 clones in the sample, more than 85% were seen once. Material for sequencing was PBMCs or T cells enriched from blood (not recorded which). These receptors came from a woman in her thirties or forties in a cohort exposed to, infected with or recovered from COVID-19 (not recorded which).

CDR3 in amino acids: CASSLEGLAGADTQYF. CDR3 DNA sequence: TGTGCCAGCAGCTTGGAGGGACTAGCGGGAGCCGATACGCAGTATTTT. This sequence joins TRBV5-4 and TRBJ2-3; 14 positions match TRBD2. The CDR3 has 16 residues. Germline trimming cut 0 bases from V and 6 bases from J; bases unmatched to any gene: 3. Germline CDR1 reads SGHNT; CDR2 reads YYREEE (reference sequence).

The chain combines TRBV28 with TRBJ1-6; TRBD1 aligns across 9 bases. Germline-derived CDR1 and CDR2 are MDHEN and SYDVKM. V was clipped by 8 bases and J by 13 bases; unmatched bases: 9. This CDR3 has 13 residues. CDR3 sequence (DNA): TGTGCCAGCCGAGGGACAGGGAGAGGGCCCCTCCACTTT. Its protein product is CASRGTGRGPLHF.

The rearrangement uses TRBV19 and TRBJ2-1; D perhaps matches TRBD1 (5 bases). From germline, CDR1 is LNHDA and CDR2 SQIVND (reference sequence). The CDR3 length is 13 residues. Trimming removed 7 bases from V and 8 bases from J, with 15 bases in between. The CDR3 bases are TGTGCCAGTACCAAGATAGGGGTCTATGAGCAGTTCTTC. Translated: CASTKIGVYEQFF.

The V and J genes are TRBV11-3 and TRBJ2-2; D gene ambiguous. Germline V lookup: CDR1 SGHNT, CDR2 YENEEA. This CDR3 is built from 15 residues. Trimming pared 0 bases from V and 2 bases from J, leaving 7 bases between. The CDR3 is CASSLERFNTGELFF. The DNA for the CDR3 is TGTGCCAGCAGCTTAGAGAGATTTAACACCGGGGAGCTGTTTTTT.

CDR3 sequence reads: CASSPRLGSTEAFF. The CDR3 bases are TGTGCCAGCAGCCCCCGGCTGGGGAGCACTGAAGCTTTCTTT. The chain employs TRBV9 and TRBJ1-1, with D uncertain. CDR3 length: 14 residues. Germline V lookup: CDR1 SGDLS, CDR2 YYNGEE. Trimming stripped 4 bases from V and 4 bases from J, with 14 bases between.

This chain joins TRBV19 and TRBJ2-1, with 8 bases matching TRBD2. Germline trimming cut 3 bases from V and 11 bases from J; bases unmatched to any gene: 12. Germline CDR1 reads LNHDA; CDR2 reads SQIVND (reference sequence). CDR3 size: 15 residues. CDR3 sequence reads: CASSILGTSGVQQFF. The CDR3 DNA reads as TGTGCCAGTAGTATCCTTGGGACTAGTGGGGTGCAGCAGTTCTTC.

CDR3 sequence (DNA): TGTGCCAGCAGCGCGGGGGACAGGGGGCTGGATGGCTACACCTTC. Translated: CASSAGDRGLDGYTF. The genes are TRBV7-9 and TRBJ1-2, with 12 bases identical to TRBD1. CDR3 size: 15 residues. With V trimmed by 5 bases and J by 6 bases, 7 bases remained unmatched. Germline V gives CDR1 SEHNR, CDR2 FQNEAQ (reference sequence).

This clone was seen once. The J gene is TRBJ2-1, the V gene TRBV7-6; TRBD2 agrees at 7 bases. After removal of 3 bases from V and 8 bases from J, the junction contained 7 bases not matched to a gene. Germline lookup yields CDR1 SGHVS and CDR2 FNYEAQ. The CDR3 runs to 14 residues. Here the CDR3 reads CASSFGRGNHEQFF. CDR3 DNA sequence: TGTGCCAGCAGCTTCGGGCGGGGGAACCATGAGCAGTTCTTC.

V and J are TRBV4-1 and TRBJ2-3; 8 bases are a match to TRBD1. V was clipped by 0 bases and J by 0 bases; unmatched bases: 2. The length of the CDR3 is 16 residues. Germline loops: CDR1 MGHRA, CDR2 YSYEKL. The CDR3: CASSQDQGASTDTQYF. Written as DNA, the CDR3 is TGCGCCAGCAGCCAAGATCAGGGGGCGAGCACAGATACGCAGTATTTT.

As concerns this clone: One end of the junction is discordant with germline, which a read error may explain. The chain is built from TRBV2 and TRBJ1-1, with TRBD1 as a possible D gene (5 bases). The CDR3 extends over 14 amino acids. The germline gives CDR1 SNHLY, CDR2 FYNNEI. CDR3 nucleotide sequence: TGTGCCAGCAGAGAAGGACATAAGAACACTGAAGCTTTCTTT. This sequence encodes CASREGHKNTEAFF.

The chain carries TRBV5-1 and TRBJ1-2; unclear D gene. The V gene's germline CDR1 is SGHRS and CDR2 YFSETQ. This CDR3 region has 12 residues. The V end was cut by 5 bases, the J end by 2 bases, with 7 bases between. The CDR3 spells CASRSENYGYTF. The CDR3 DNA follows: TGCGCCAGCAGGTCCGAGAACTATGGCTACACCTTC.

The chain employs TRBV19 and TRBJ2-4; 9 nucleotides agree with TRBD2. The CDR3 is 13 residues long. Trimming at V came to 7 bases and at J to 5 bases, leaving 3 bases not matched to a gene. Germline V gene data show CDR1 as LNHDA and CDR2 as SQIVND (reference sequence). CDR3 region: CASMRTSENIQYF. The CDR3 DNA follows: TGTGCCAGTATGAGGACTAGCGAAAACATTCAGTACTTC.

J is TRBJ2-1 and V is TRBV15, with 14 nucleotides matching TRBD2. Germline loops: CDR1 LNHNV, CDR2 YYDKDF (reference sequence). CDR3 length: 23 amino acids. Trimming at V came to 3 bases and at J to 2 bases, leaving 21 bases not matched to a gene. CDR3 sequence: CATSRLGLAGEEVQEGPYNEQFF. In DNA, the CDR3 is TGTGCCACCAGCAGGTTGGGACTAGCGGGAGAAGAAGTTCAAGAAGGCCCCTACAATGAGCAGTTCTTC.